This entry lists 22 T cell receptor beta chains sequenced from one sample in a study of shared clonotypes between healthy human individuals. The protocol was immunoSEQ multiplex PCR, while the TCRdb copy is restricted to in-frame clones and leaves out a portion. Here the sample spans about 1.5 million clones, approximately 98% being singletons. The source material was naive CD4+ T cells sorted from blood. Subset: CD45RA+ positively selected. These receptors came from a man aged 25 to 40 in good health.

This clone was detected only once. The J gene is TRBJ2-2, the V gene TRBV5-8, with a weak D call TRBD1 (6 bases). V lost 1 base to trimming and J lost 4 bases, with 14 bases between them. Germline V gene sequence: CDR1 SGHTS, CDR2 YDEGEE. The CDR3 covers 16 residues. This chain's CDR3 is CASSLYVGAGTGELFF. The CDR3, as DNA: TGTGCCAGCAGCTTGTACGTGGGGGCCGGCACCGGGGAGCTGTTTTTT.

As DNA, the CDR3 is TGTGCCACCAGCAGACCCTCCCTAGGGGACATTGAAGCTTTCTTT. Protein sequence: CATSRPSLGDIEAFF. The chain employs TRBV15 and TRBJ1-1; TRBD1 might be the D (6 bases). Trimming pared 2 bases from V and 7 bases from J, leaving 17 bases between. Looked up from germline, CDR1 is LNHNV and CDR2 is YYDKDF (reference sequence). CDR3 size: 15 residues.

This chain links TRBV5-1 with TRBJ2-1, with 11 bases fitting TRBD2. Germline CDR1 and CDR2: SGHRS and YFSETQ. This CDR3 comprises 17 residues. The V segment lost 5 bases and the J segment 5 bases; nucleotides outside the gene matches: 12. The CDR3 DNA is TGCGCCAGCAGGAGGGATACCGGGACTAGCGGAGACAATGAGCAGTTCTTC. Protein: CASRRDTGTSGDNEQFF.

The V gene is TRBV2, the J gene TRBJ2-2, with 8 positions matching TRBD1. The germline V gene encodes CDR1 SNHLY and CDR2 FYNNEI. CDR3 size: 15 residues. J was trimmed by 4 bases and V by 8 bases; bases with no gene match: 9. CDR3 amino acids: CASQTHDRGTGELFF. The DNA for the CDR3 is TGTGCCAGCCAGACCCATGACAGGGGCACCGGGGAGCTGTTTTTT.

The rearrangement uses TRBV5-1 and TRBJ2-7; a weak D match, TRBD1 (6 bases). The CDR3 extends over 14 amino acids. Germline V lookup: CDR1 SGHRS, CDR2 YFSETQ. The V end was cut by 4 bases, the J end by 6 bases, with 17 bases between. The CDR3 bases are TGCGCCAGCAGCCGCACAACAGGGAGCGGCGAGCAGTACTTC. The encoded protein is CASSRTTGSGEQYF. Combining the CDR3 with reference TRBV5-1 and TRBJ2-7 gives the whole variable domain KAGVTQTPRYLIKTRGQQVTLSCSPISGHRSVSWYQQTPGQGLQFLFEYFSETQRNKGNFPGRFSGRQFSNSRSEMNVSTLELGDSALYLCASSRTTGSGEQYFGPGTRLTVT.

The genes are TRBV27 and TRBJ2-2, with TRBD2 as a possible D gene (6 bases). Trimming pared 7 bases from V and 7 bases from J, leaving 13 bases between. Germline loops: CDR1 MNHEY, CDR2 SMNVEV (reference sequence). This CDR3 comprises 13 residues. CDR3 in DNA: TGTGCCAGCACCCACCGGAGGGACGGGGAGCTGTTTTTT. Translated: CASTHRRDGELFF.

The chain links TRBV6-1 to TRBJ2-7; D gene unclear. V dropped 0 bases and J dropped 4 bases, with 13 bases sitting between them. The CDR3 spans 15 residues. Germline V gene data show CDR1 as MNHNS and CDR2 as SASEGT. The DNA of the CDR3 is TGTGCCAGCAGTGAAGCGACCTACCAGCTATACGAGCAGTACTTC. It yields the protein CASSEATYQLYEQYF.

The chain combines TRBV7-2 with TRBJ2-7; D unclear. Trimming shortened V by 1 base and J by 2 bases, and 9 bases separated the two germline ends. The germline gives CDR1 SGHTA, CDR2 FQGNSA. This CDR3 region has 14 residues. CDR3 protein: CASSLGSETYEQYF. CDR3 bases: TGTGCCAGCAGCTTAGGTTCGGAGACCTACGAGCAGTACTTC.

The chain joins TRBV6-6 to TRBJ2-3; 9 nucleotides agree with TRBD2. V lost 6 bases, J lost 6 bases, and 10 bases stayed unmatched. The CDR3 runs 15 residues. The germline gives CDR1 MNHNY, CDR2 SVGAGI (reference sequence). The CDR3 DNA follows: TGTGCCAGCAGCTCCCCGGGACTAGCTTCGGATACGCAGTATTTT. It yields the protein CASSSPGLASDTQYF.

The chain recombines TRBV29-1 with TRBJ1-2, with a tentative D call TRBD1 (6 bases). This CDR3 spans 13 amino acids. Germline V CDR1 and CDR2: SQVTM, ANQGSEA. Trimming removed 7 bases from V and 6 bases from J, with 18 bases in between. The CDR3, as DNA: TGCAGCGCCCCGGGGGGCAGGGAACATGGCTACACCTTC. This encodes CSAPGGREHGYTF. The full variable domain, its missing parts supplied by reference TRBV29-1 and TRBJ1-2, is SAVISQKPSRDICQRGTSLTIQCQVDSQVTMMFWYRQQPGQSLTLIATANQGSEATYESGFVIDKFPISRPNLTFSTLTVSNMSPEDSSIYLCSAPGGREHGYTFGSGTRLTVV.

Notes on this clone: The same CDR3 can be traced to other DNA sequences in this sample. The chain employs TRBV28 and TRBJ1-5, with TRBD1 matching 10 bases. J gave up 2 bases and V 6 bases, and 7 bases lay outside the gene matches. Germline assignment: CDR1 MDHEN and CDR2 SYDVKM. The CDR3 has 16 amino acids. In DNA, the CDR3 is TGTGCCAGCAGCCCCAGACAGGGGGCTGGCAATCAGCCCCAGCATTTT. This encodes CASSPRQGAGNQPQHF.

The gene calls are TRBV5-6 and TRBJ2-1; TRBD2 matches 9 bases. The germline V gene encodes CDR1 SGHDT and CDR2 YYEEEE. The CDR3 totals 16 residues. J was trimmed by 6 bases and V by 4 bases; bases with no gene match: 11. The CDR3 nucleotides read TGTGCCAGCAGCGCGAAAAGCGGGAGGTCGGGCAATGAGCAGTTCTTC. Protein: CASSAKSGRSGNEQFF.

The CDR3 is CASSIVPPTGPNYEQYF. The CDR3 DNA follows: TGTGCCAGTAGTATAGTTCCCCCGACAGGTCCGAACTACGAGCAGTACTTC. The chain is built from TRBV19 and TRBJ2-7, with D possibly being TRBD1 (6 bases). The CDR3 runs to 17 residues. V lost 1 base and J 3 bases, leaving 19 bases between the germline ends. Germline CDR1 LNHDA, CDR2 SQIVND (reference sequence).

This rearrangement joins TRBV2 to TRBJ1-5, with no clear D. V lost 2 bases and J 6 bases, leaving 14 bases between the germline ends. The CDR3 is 15 residues long. Germline V gene data show CDR1 as SNHLY and CDR2 as FYNNEI. The CDR3 region has the DNA TGTGCCAGCAGTGAACTCCGCGGAGGGTTTCAGCCCCAGCATTTT. This sequence encodes CASSELRGGFQPQHF. Full variable domain (missing parts from reference TRBV2 and TRBJ1-5): EPEVTQTPSHQVTQMGQEVILRCVPISNHLYFYWYRQILGQKVEFLVSFYNNEISEKSEIFDDQFSVERPDGSNFTLKIRSTKLEDSAMYFCASSELRGGFQPQHFGDGTRLSIL.

V and J are TRBV7-7 and TRBJ2-7; D is ambiguous. The V end was cut by 1 base, the J end by 0 bases, with 7 bases between. The V gene's germline CDR1 is SSHAT and CDR2 FNYEAQ (reference sequence). The CDR3 has 14 residues. The CDR3 DNA reads as TGTGCCAGCAGCTTAGAGTACAGCTCCTACGAGCAGTACTTC. It codes for CASSLEYSSYEQYF.

The CDR3 nucleotides read TGTGCCAGCAGCCCCCAGCGGGAGATCTCCTACGAGCAGTACTTC. It is translated as CASSPQREISYEQYF. The chain joins TRBV13 to TRBJ2-7, with TRBD2 matching 8 bases. The length of the CDR3 is 15 residues. V dropped 5 bases and J dropped 0; count of bases not matched to a gene: 6. Germline loops: CDR1 PRHDT, CDR2 FYEKMQ (reference sequence).

Here the CDR3 reads CASSQGIRASGYTF. The CDR3 nucleotides read TGTGCCAGCAGCCAAGGCATCCGCGCTAGTGGCTACACCTTC. This sequence joins TRBV14 and TRBJ1-2, with no clear D. The CDR3 has 14 residues. Germline CDR1 SGHDN, CDR2 FVKESK. The ends were cut back, 1 base at V and 7 bases at J, with 13 bases in the middle.

CDR3 region: CASSFQGRGSGTDTQYF. The CDR3 DNA reads as TGCGCCAGCAGCTTTCAAGGTCGCGGGAGTGGCACAGATACGCAGTATTTT. The chain joins TRBV5-1 to TRBJ2-3, with TRBD2 matching over 7 bases. The length of the CDR3 is 17 residues. Germline CDR1 and CDR2: SGHRS and YFSETQ. The junction had 10 bases not matched to a gene; V was cut back by 2 bases and J by 1 base.

The rearrangement links TRBV5-4 to TRBJ1-6, with D tentatively TRBD1 (6 bases). The ends were cut back, 2 bases at V and 7 bases at J, with 16 bases in the middle. The CDR3 is made up of 16 amino acids. Per germline, CDR1 SGHNT and CDR2 YYREEE (reference sequence). As DNA, the CDR3 is TGTGCCAGCAGCTTTGGGGGGGCAGCGGCGAATTCACCCCTCCACTTT. This codes for CASSFGGAAANSPLHF.

The chain couples TRBV15 to TRBJ2-3; D is tentatively TRBD1 or TRBD2 (5 bases each). This CDR3 is built from 18 residues. Germline loops: CDR1 LNHNV, CDR2 YYDKDF (reference sequence). V lost 3 bases to trimming and J lost 4 bases, with 23 bases between them. CDR3 sequence: CATSSAWAVGRYSDTQYF. Written as DNA, the CDR3 is TGTGCCACCAGCAGCGCTTGGGCAGTGGGACGTTACTCAGATACGCAGTATTTT.

The genes are TRBV7-2 and TRBJ2-1; 10 positions match TRBD1. Germline CDR1 SGHTA, CDR2 FQGNSA. V trimming: 5 bases; J trimming: 7 bases; junction bases outside the gene matches: 8. This CDR3 contains 15 residues. The CDR3 DNA reads as TGTGCCAGCAGCGACCGGGACAGGGGCTCGAATGAGCAGTTCTTC. Translation gives CASSDRDRGSNEQFF.

The genes are TRBV11-2 and TRBJ2-5; D is uncertain. The CDR3 sequence is 14 residues long. V was pared by 0 bases and J by 2 bases, with 7 bases between. CDR1 SGHAT and CDR2 FQNNGV come from the germline V gene. CDR3 residues: CASSLDRWQETQYF. For the CDR3, the DNA is TGTGCCAGCAGCTTAGATCGATGGCAAGAGACCCAGTACTTC.